Below, 2 T cell receptor beta chains from the same sample are listed, as sequenced in a study of blood T cell repertoires in COVID-19. The protocol was immunoSEQ multiplex PCR, while the TCRdb copy is restricted to in-frame clones and leaves out a portion. The sample lists more than 200,000 clones, approximately 80% seen once, with 8% to 11% in the top ten. The sample taken for sequencing was peripheral blood. These receptor sequences come from a woman aged 80 or older with COVID-19, enrolled during active disease.

This CDR3 is CASSYIQGTTEAFF. The CDR3 DNA sequence: TGTGCCAGCAGTTATATACAGGGCACCACTGAAGCTTTCTTT. This sequence joins TRBV2 and TRBJ1-1, with a tentative D call TRBD1 (6 bases). Germline V lookup: CDR1 SNHLY, CDR2 FYNNEI. Deletions cut 5 bases from V and 4 bases from J, with 14 bases between. The CDR3 has 14 residues. The variable domain in full, completed from reference TRBV2 and TRBJ1-1, reads EPEVTQTPSHQVTQMGQEVILRCVPISNHLYFYWYRQILGQKVEFLVSFYNNEISEKSEIFDDQFSVERPDGSNFTLKIRSTKLEDSAMYFCASSYIQGTTEAFFGQGTRLTVV.

The sample holds a few counts of this clone. The chain joins TRBV11-2 to TRBJ1-3; D is undetermined. The V end lost 6 bases, the J end lost 3 bases, and 6 bases lay between the germline ends. CDR3 size: 12 residues. Germline CDR1 reads SGHAT; CDR2 reads FQNNGV. CDR3 loop: CASSFNGNTIYF. In DNA, the CDR3 is TGTGCCAGCAGTTTTAATGGAAACACCATATATTTT.